The present T cell receptor (beta chain) was sequenced within a study of molecular identifiers for immune sequencing clone quantification. A note on this clonotype: Its target is not known.

As CD8+CD4-CCR7+CD45RA+ cells, naive CD8 T cells were sorted. Bulk TCR libraries used previously described methods and listed TCR primers. TCRdb reprocessed the PCR reads via MiXCR and lists one record per CDR3 protein. The table has about 100,000 distinct CDR3 sequences, about 35% seen once. CDR1 SGHRS and CDR2 YFSETQ come from the germline V gene. The CDR3 has 15 amino acids. Trimming stripped 0 bases from V and 6 bases from J, with 16 bases between. The study's findings and limits: Jurkat TCR RNA spiked in from one cell could reportedly be detected among 1 million or so naive cells. Sizes of clones that are highly expanded could be underestimated (if identical TCR molecules share a barcode).

Specimen: naive CD8+ T cells from blood, with Jurkat cell RNA spiked in. Subset denoted: FACS-sorted CD8+CD4-CCR7+CD45RA+ naive T cells. The receptor was isolated from a human donor in good health. Some libraries in this study had Jurkat cell RNA spiked in. V gene TRBV5-1 combines with J gene TRBJ2-7; D is possibly TRBD2 (6 bases). The CDR3 spells CASSLVPGLEGEQYF. The CDR3 nucleotides are TGCGCCAGCAGCTTGGTTCCGGGACTGGAAGGCGAGCAGTACTTC.